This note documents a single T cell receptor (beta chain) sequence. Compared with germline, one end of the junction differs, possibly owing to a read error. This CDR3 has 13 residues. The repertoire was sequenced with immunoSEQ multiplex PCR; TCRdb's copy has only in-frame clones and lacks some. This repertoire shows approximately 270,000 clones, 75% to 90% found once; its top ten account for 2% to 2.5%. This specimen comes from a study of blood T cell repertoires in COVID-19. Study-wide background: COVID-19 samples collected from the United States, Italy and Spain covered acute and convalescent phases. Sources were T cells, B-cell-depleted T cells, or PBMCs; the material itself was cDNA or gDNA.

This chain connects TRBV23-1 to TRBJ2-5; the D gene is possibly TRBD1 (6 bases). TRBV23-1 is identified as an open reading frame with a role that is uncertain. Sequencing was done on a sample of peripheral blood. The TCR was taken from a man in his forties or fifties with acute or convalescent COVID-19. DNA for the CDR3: TGCGCCAGCAGTCAATCGGGGGCCGACAGCCAGGACTTC. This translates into CASSQSGADSQDF.